The source of this TCR beta chain is a study of blood T cell repertoires in COVID-19. Study details: The United States, Italy and Spain were the sources of the acute and convalescent COVID-19 samples. In each case, the material was cDNA or gDNA derived from T cells, B-cell-depleted T cells, or PBMCs.

Trimming pared 4 bases from V and 5 bases from J, leaving 12 bases between. This CDR3 comprises 13 residues. Per the original methods: Amplifying reference gene primers gave estimates of nucleated cell counts. Some clones are missing from TCRdb's copy, which holds only in-frame ones; the method was immunoSEQ multiplex PCR. V and J calls and clone size come straight from that table; D and trimming were deduced from the DNA. The sample yields about 290,000 clones, more than 85% seen once. Material: peripheral blood. The V gene is TRBV12-3 or TRBV12-4, the J gene TRBJ2-7; the D gene is possibly TRBD1 (6 bases). The clonotype originates from a man aged 40-49 years with acute or convalescent COVID-19. In DNA, the CDR3 is TGTGCCAGCAGTTCAACAGGGACCCACGAGCAGTACTTC. It specifies CASSSTGTHEQYF.